Presented here are 28 T cell receptor beta chains from one specimen sequenced in a study of blood T cells in healthy people across ages. PCR was performed a second time for 7 to 11 cycles using a sample-barcoded 5' primer and a J-beta primer mix. Each CDR3 protein is one row after TCRdb ran MiXCR on the 5' RACE reads. The sample has approximately 730,000 distinct CDR3 sequences; roughly 45% are singletons. Material: blood. All receptors derive from a woman aged 55-75 years in good health.

The J gene is TRBJ1-5, the V gene TRBV6-6; D gene uncertain. This CDR3 comprises 16 residues. Germline-derived CDR1 and CDR2 are MNHNY and SVGAGI (reference sequence). V gave up 5 bases and J gave up 0 bases, with 14 bases separating them. CDR3 sequence (DNA): TGTGCCAGCAGTCCCCAGACCTTCTATAGCAATCAGCCCCAGCATTTT. This translates into CASSPQTFYSNQPQHF.

A note on this clonotype: A much larger clone sits a single nucleotide away, making a read error possible. The chain has TRBV11-2 and TRBJ2-1, with D maybe TRBD1 (6 bases). V was trimmed by 1 base and J by 9 bases, leaving 10 bases between them. The CDR3 loop spans 13 amino acids. Germline CDR1 SGHAT, CDR2 FQNNGV. CDR3 DNA sequence: TGTGCCAGCAGCTTAGGGGGGCATGGTGAGCAGTTCTTC. Amino acid sequence: CASSLGGHGEQFF. Based on the CDR3 plus reference TRBV11-2 and TRBJ2-1, the full variable domain is EAGVAQSPRYKIIEKRQSVAFWCNPISGHATLYWYQQILGQGPKLLIQFQNNGVVDDSQLPKDRFSAERLKGVDSTLKIQPAKLEDSAVYLCASSLGGHGEQFFGPGTRLTVL.

The gene calls are TRBV5-5 and TRBJ1-5; unclear D gene. V lost 3 bases and J 7 bases, leaving 14 bases between the germline ends. CDR1 and CDR2 (germline): SGHKS, YYEKEE (reference sequence). The CDR3 runs 14 residues. This chain's CDR3 is CASSWAREVQPQHF. The CDR3 DNA is TGTGCCAGCAGCTGGGCGCGGGAGGTGCAGCCCCAGCATTTT.

The chain links TRBV11-2 to TRBJ2-5; 8 bases align to TRBD2. CDR1 is SGHAT and CDR2 is FQNNGV in the germline V gene. V shed 5 bases, J shed 4 bases, and the junction held 9 bases outside the gene matches. The CDR3 runs to 15 residues. This CDR3 is CASSQARAGAETQYF. The DNA for the CDR3 is TGTGCCAGCAGCCAGGCGAGAGCGGGAGCAGAGACCCAGTACTTC. The complete variable domain, with remaining parts taken from reference TRBV11-2 and TRBJ2-5, reads EAGVAQSPRYKIIEKRQSVAFWCNPISGHATLYWYQQILGQGPKLLIQFQNNGVVDDSQLPKDRFSAERLKGVDSTLKIQPAKLEDSAVYLCASSQARAGAETQYFGPGTRLLVL.

This clonotype was found a few times. The chain joins TRBV20-1 to TRBJ2-3, with 7 bases matching TRBD1. The V gene's germline CDR1 is DFQATT and CDR2 SNEGSKA (reference sequence). The CDR3 has 16 residues. Trimming took 3 bases from V and 0 from J; bases not matched to a gene: 9. The CDR3, as DNA: TGCAGTGCTAGGTCAGGGGGTTATGCTAGCACAGATACGCAGTATTTT. Protein product: CSARSGGYASTDTQYF.

There are many counts of this clonotype. The genes are TRBV6-2 or TRBV6-3 and TRBJ2-2, with 8 bases identical to TRBD1. Per the germline V gene, CDR1 is MNHEY and CDR2 is SVGEGT. V was clipped by 5 bases and J by 3 bases; unmatched bases: 17. The CDR3 has 19 amino acids. CDR3 sequence reads: CASSRATPRQGQHTGELFF. For the CDR3, the DNA is TGTGCCAGCAGTCGCGCCACCCCTAGACAGGGGCAACACACCGGGGAGCTGTTTTTT.

This clonotype was seen a single time. The J gene is TRBJ1-4, the V gene TRBV29-1, with D tentatively TRBD1 (5 bases). The ends were cut back, 6 bases at V and 0 bases at J, with 14 bases in the middle. The CDR3 extends over 15 amino acids. Per germline, CDR1 SQVTM and CDR2 ANQGSEA. This chain's CDR3 is CSVHQGLATNEKLFF. The CDR3 bases are TGCAGCGTCCATCAGGGACTCGCAACTAATGAAAAACTGTTTTTT. Together with reference TRBV29-1 and TRBJ1-4, the CDR3 gives the full variable domain: SAVISQKPSRDICQRGTSLTIQCQVDSQVTMMFWYRQQPGQSLTLIATANQGSEATYESGFVIDKFPISRPNLTFSTLTVSNMSPEDSSIYLCSVHQGLATNEKLFFGSGTQLSVL.

The rearrangement joins TRBV7-3 to TRBJ2-7; weak D call: TRBD2 (6 bases). This CDR3 has 13 residues. The ends were cut back, 5 bases at V and 6 bases at J, with 14 bases in the middle. CDR1 is SGHTA and CDR2 is FQGTGA in the germline V gene. The CDR3 sequence is CASSTTAGPEQYF. CDR3 nucleotide sequence: TGTGCCAGCAGCACAACGGCGGGGCCCGAGCAGTACTTC.

The chain uses TRBV28 and TRBJ2-1; 15 bases fit TRBD2. Germline CDR1 reads MDHEN; CDR2 reads SYDVKM. Trimming took 5 bases from V and 7 from J; bases not matched to a gene: 9. This CDR3 spans 17 amino acids. The CDR3 DNA reads TGTGCCAGCAGTCTCCACCCCGGGACTAGCGGGAGGAATGAGCAGTTCTTC. The encoded protein is CASSLHPGTSGRNEQFF.

This clonotype was counted a single time. The J gene is TRBJ2-1, the V gene TRBV7-6; D may be TRBD1 or TRBD2 (7 bases each). Germline-derived CDR1 and CDR2 are SGHVS and FNYEAQ. The V end was cut by 5 bases, the J end by 11 bases, with 22 bases between. This CDR3 is built from 15 residues. The CDR3 DNA is TGTGCCAGCAGCCCAGGGGGGGGGAGCCCCGGAAAGCAGTTCTTC. Its translation: CASSPGGGSPGKQFF.

This chain joins TRBV6-2 or TRBV6-3 and TRBJ1-2; D not resolved. The CDR3 spans 16 residues. Between the trimmed V and J ends, which lost 0 bases and 1 base, there was a span of 12 bases. Germline CDR1 and CDR2: MNHEY and SVGEGT. Here the CDR3 DNA reads TGTGCCAGCAGTTACTCGATTGGAGGGCTTAACTATGGCTACACCTTC. It yields the protein CASSYSIGGLNYGYTF.

The V call is TRBV20-1, the J call TRBJ1-2, with D unresolved. V lost 2 bases to trimming and J lost 5 bases, with 6 bases between them. The germline V gene encodes CDR1 DFQATT and CDR2 SNEGSKA (reference sequence). The CDR3 is 11 amino acids. In DNA form, the CDR3 reads TGCAGTGCTAGATACCTGTATGGCTACACCTTC. Protein sequence: CSARYLYGYTF.

This sequence joins TRBV29-1 and TRBJ2-7; 8 bases map to TRBD2. After removal of 4 bases from V and 0 bases from J, the junction contained 11 bases not matched to a gene. Germline CDR1 and CDR2: SQVTM and ANQGSEA. The CDR3 covers 16 residues. The CDR3 loop is CSVAGLTGGPSYEQYF. The DNA for the CDR3 is TGCAGCGTTGCGGGACTAACGGGAGGGCCCTCCTACGAGCAGTACTTC.

The chain recombines TRBV9 with TRBJ2-3; TRBD2 matches at 7 bases. Germline CDR1 and CDR2: SGDLS and YYNGEE. This CDR3 spans 16 amino acids. Unmatched junction bases numbered 10, after V lost 1 base and J lost 5 bases. CDR3 protein: CASSVIGGGMGDTQYF. CDR3 bases: TGTGCCAGCAGCGTAATCGGCGGGGGTATGGGAGATACGCAGTATTTT.

This clonotype was counted between two and nine times. The chain employs TRBV4-2 and TRBJ1-1, with a tentative D call TRBD1 (5 bases). The CDR3 totals 14 residues. V shed 2 bases and J shed 5 bases, with 12 bases lying between them. Germline V gene lookup returns CDR1 LGHNA and CDR2 YNFKEQ. CDR3 region: CASSQQGRRTEAFF. As DNA, the CDR3 is TGTGCCAGCAGCCAACAGGGTCGTCGGACTGAAGCTTTCTTT.

The gene calls are TRBV20-1 and TRBJ1-1; D might be TRBD1 (6 bases). Germline loops: CDR1 DFQATT, CDR2 SNEGSKA (reference sequence). The CDR3 loop spans 15 amino acids. The ends were cut back, 6 bases at V and 3 bases at J, with 20 bases in the middle. The CDR3 DNA reads as TGCAGTGCCCGGGGGGGCAGGAGAAGGGACACTGAAGCTTTCTTT. This translates into CSARGGRRRDTEAFF.

The chain links TRBV15 to TRBJ2-5; D is ambiguous. The DNA end favors TRBJ2-7, so the J call may be wrong. The CDR3 runs 13 residues. Germline V CDR1 and CDR2: LNHNV, YYDKDF (reference sequence). CDR3 sequence: CATSRDLGFEQYF. DNA for the CDR3: TGTGCCACCAGCAGAGATTTAGGGTTCGAGCAGTACTTC.

The chain has TRBV29-1 and TRBJ1-5, with D possibly matching TRBD1 (6 bases). Trimming shortened V by 8 bases and J by 5 bases, and 16 bases separated the two germline ends. This CDR3 has 13 amino acids. Germline V gives CDR1 SQVTM, CDR2 ANQGSEA. The CDR3 protein is CSMAYRVDQPQHF. CDR3 coding DNA: TGCAGCATGGCTTACAGGGTCGATCAGCCCCAGCATTTT.

The chain joins TRBV19 to TRBJ2-1, with 7 bases aligning to TRBD1. Trimming cost V 4 bases and J 7 bases; bases outside gene matches: 7. The CDR3 is made up of 14 amino acids. The germline V gene has CDR1 LNHDA and CDR2 SQIVND (reference sequence). The CDR3 is CASSTGQERNEQFF. The DNA for the CDR3 is TGTGCCAGTAGTACCGGACAGGAAAGAAATGAGCAGTTCTTC.

The CDR3 DNA is TGTGCCAGCAGCCCCTCGGGTAGCGGACCTACAAGGGAGCAGTTCTTC. This sequence encodes CASSPSGSGPTREQFF. The gene calls are TRBV11-3 and TRBJ2-1; D is perhaps TRBD2 (6 bases). The CDR3 spans 16 residues. The ends were cut back, 5 bases at V and 10 bases at J, with 24 bases in the middle. Germline CDR1 and CDR2: SGHNT and YENEEA. Full variable domain (outside the CDR3, taken from reference TRBV11-3 and TRBJ2-1): EAGVVQSPRYKIIEKKQPVAFWCNPISGHNTLYWYLQNLGQGPELLIRYENEEAVDDSQLPKDRFSAERLKGVDSTLKIQPAELGDSAVYLCASSPSGSGPTREQFFGPGTRLTVL.

The V call is TRBV29-1, the J call TRBJ2-4, with 10 bases that match TRBD2. The J call may be faulty, since TRBJ2-7 better matches the DNA end. Germline V gene sequence: CDR1 SQVTM, CDR2 ANQGSEA. The CDR3 has 14 amino acids. CDR3 DNA sequence: TGCAGCGTTGCAGCGGGGGGGGCAGGATACGAGCAGTACTTC. Protein sequence: CSVAAGGAGYEQYF.

V is TRBV5-1 and J is TRBJ2-1, with 8 bases identical to TRBD2. The junction had 5 bases not matched to a gene; V was cut back by 2 bases and J by 1 base. The CDR3 totals 16 residues. From germline, CDR1 is SGHRS and CDR2 YFSETQ. The CDR3 coding sequence is TGCGCCAGCAGCTTAAGCGGGGGCCCGTCCTACAATGAGCAGTTCTTC. It codes for CASSLSGGPSYNEQFF.

This clonotype was seen more than once but under ten times. The chain recombines TRBV20-1 with TRBJ1-5; perhaps TRBD1 as D (6 bases). With 2 bases removed from V and 4 bases from J, the gap between germline ends came to 12 bases. The length of the CDR3 is 14 residues. Germline V lookup: CDR1 DFQATT, CDR2 SNEGSKA (reference sequence). For the CDR3, the DNA is TGCAGTGCTAGAAGGGACACCTTTAATCAGCCCCAGCATTTT. As protein: CSARRDTFNQPQHF.

This clonotype was seen once. This sequence may be a read error, since a much larger clone differs from it by one base. The chain carries TRBV3-1 and TRBJ2-1, with 9 bases matching TRBD1. The J call may be in error: the DNA end matches TRBJ2-7 better. This CDR3 is built from 17 residues. Germline loops: CDR1 LGHDT, CDR2 YNNKEL (reference sequence). In DNA form, the CDR3 reads TGTGCCAGCAGCCCACCCGACGGGACAGGGACCTACAATGAGCAGTACTTC. Residues: CASSPPDGTGTYNEQYF.

In the case of this clonotype: A clone one base away is much larger, so this may be a read error. The rearrangement joins TRBV29-1 to TRBJ2-3; no firm D call. The CDR3 consists of 12 residues. The ends were cut back, 4 bases at V and 4 bases at J, with 9 bases in the middle. Germline lookup yields CDR1 SQVTM and CDR2 ANQGSEA. CDR3 in amino acids: CSVVGRADTQYF. CDR3 DNA sequence: TGCAGCGTTGTAGGCCGGGCAGATACGCAGTATTTT.

The sample holds a few counts of this clonotype. The rearrangement joins TRBV6-5 to TRBJ2-3; 10 bases are shared with TRBD2. Losses at the gene ends were 4 bases for V and 4 bases for J; bases not matched to a gene: 5. Germline CDR1 reads MNHEY; CDR2 reads SVGAGI. The CDR3 is made up of 15 amino acids. CDR3 amino acids: CASSSKAGGPDTQYF. The CDR3 coding sequence is TGTGCCAGCAGTTCCAAAGCGGGAGGGCCAGATACGCAGTATTTT.

This clonotype showed up many times. The genes are TRBV7-2 and TRBJ2-1; perhaps TRBD2 as D (5 bases). Trimming shortened V by 1 base and J by 6 bases, and 16 bases separated the two germline ends. The CDR3 length is 16 residues. CDR1 and CDR2 (germline): SGHTA, FQGNSA. In DNA, the CDR3 is TGTGCCAGCAGCTTAGGATTTCTTGGACTTGTCAATGAGCAGTTCTTC. It yields the protein CASSLGFLGLVNEQFF.

This chain joins TRBV28 and TRBJ1-2; 9 nucleotides match TRBD1. The CDR3 is made up of 13 amino acids. CDR1 and CDR2 from the germline V gene are MDHEN and SYDVKM. The junction had 8 bases not matched to a gene; V was cut back by 10 bases and J by 5 bases. This chain's CDR3 is CAILKQGAYGYTF. As DNA, the CDR3 is TGTGCCATCCTCAAACAGGGGGCTTATGGCTACACCTTC.